The source of this T cell receptor beta chain is a study of blood T cells in healthy people across ages. The authors isolated at least 7 million PBMCs per sample. Trimming took 6 bases from V and 5 from J, leaving 16 bases between them. Germline CDR1 and CDR2: DFQATT and SNEGSKA (reference sequence). The CDR3 has 14 amino acids. Through a sample-barcoded 5' primer and a J-beta primer mix, a second PCR was run for 7 to 11 cycles. TCRdb fed the 5' RACE reads into MiXCR, producing one record per CDR3 protein. The sample holds about 640,000 distinct CDR3 sequences, 35% to 50% seen once. The chain carries TRBV20-1 and TRBJ2-2; tentative D call: TRBD2 (5 bases). Material: blood. The receptor was derived from an elderly man in good health. This CDR3 is CSARPPRGTGELFF. The CDR3 DNA reads TGCAGTGCCCGTCCCCCAAGAGGGACCGGGGAGCTGTTTTTT.